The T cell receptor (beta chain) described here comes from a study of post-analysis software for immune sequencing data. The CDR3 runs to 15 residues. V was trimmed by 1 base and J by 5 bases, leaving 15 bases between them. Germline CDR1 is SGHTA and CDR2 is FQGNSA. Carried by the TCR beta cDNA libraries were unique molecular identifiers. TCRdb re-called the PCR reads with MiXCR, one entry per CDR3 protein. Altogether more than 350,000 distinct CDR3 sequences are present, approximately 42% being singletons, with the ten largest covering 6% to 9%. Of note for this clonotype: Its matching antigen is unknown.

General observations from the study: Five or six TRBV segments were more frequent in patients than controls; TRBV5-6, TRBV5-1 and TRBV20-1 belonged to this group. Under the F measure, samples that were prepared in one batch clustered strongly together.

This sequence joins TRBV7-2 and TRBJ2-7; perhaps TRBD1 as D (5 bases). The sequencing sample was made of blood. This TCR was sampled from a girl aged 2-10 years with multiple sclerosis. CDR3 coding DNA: TGTGCCAGCAGCTTAGATGGGGCCCACGGCAACGAGCAGTACTTC. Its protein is CASSLDGAHGNEQYF.